The entry below describes one TCR beta chain. Its antigen is unknown. The data stem from a study of cytomegalovirus exposure and HLA in healthy donors. Germline V gene sequence: CDR1 LNHDA, CDR2 SQIVND (reference sequence). This CDR3 has 14 residues. The V segment lost 7 bases and the J segment 2 bases; nucleotides outside the gene matches: 7. 60 Vbeta and 13 Jbeta primers were used in PCR. Profiling relied on immunoSEQ multiplex PCR, and the TCRdb table lists in-frame clones only, not all of them. The table lists 100,000 to 150,000 clones, 80% to 90% of them singletons. Study results and limitations: Most subjects had HLA-A and HLA-B alleles reportedly predicted accurately by TCR beta sequences. A later look showed TCR association rates differing by HLA locus, highest for DRB1 and lowest for HLA-C.

Sequenced input: PBMCs. The receptor comes from a woman in her 30s in good health and CMV-seronegative. V usage is TRBV19 and J usage is TRBJ1-1; 7 nucleotides line up with TRBD1. The CDR3 nucleotides are TGTGCCAGTACCCTCGACAGGGCTAACACTGAAGCTTTCTTT. This codes for CASTLDRANTEAFF.